Below, 16 T cell receptor beta chains from the same sample are listed, as sequenced in a study of shared clonotypes between healthy human individuals. The data were produced by immunoSEQ multiplex PCR, yet TCRdb's version contains in-frame clones alone and is incomplete. This sample has 2 million or so clones, with roughly 95% found just once. The sequenced sample was naive CD4+ T cells sorted from blood. Stated subset: CD45RA+ positively selected. These receptors were taken from a man between 18 and 29 years old in good health.

V usage is TRBV5-8 and J usage is TRBJ1-2; no definite D call. The CDR3 is 16 residues long. V lost 1 base and J 1 base, leaving 14 bases between the germline ends. In germline, CDR1 is SGHTS, CDR2 YDEGEE. CDR3 coding DNA: TGTGCCAGCAGCTTGAAGGCAGACTTTTTTAACTATGGCTACACCTTC. This encodes CASSLKADFFNYGYTF.

The chain recombines TRBV5-6 with TRBJ1-2; possibly TRBD1 for D (5 bases). There are 15 residues in the CDR3. V lost 1 base, J lost 4 bases, and 14 bases lay in between. CDR1 SGHDT and CDR2 YYEEEE come from the germline V gene. The CDR3: CASSLSQGRFYGYTF. The CDR3 nucleotides are TGTGCCAGCAGCTTGTCGCAGGGACGGTTCTATGGCTACACCTTC.

The rearrangement joins TRBV5-1 to TRBJ1-4; the D is unclear. Trimming stripped 0 bases from V and 1 base from J, with 10 bases between. Germline CDR1 reads SGHRS; CDR2 reads YFSETQ. This CDR3 is built from 16 residues. The CDR3 bases are TGCGCCAGCAGCTTGGAAGGAGGGTTAACTAATGAAAAACTGTTTTTT. This gives the protein CASSLEGGLTNEKLFF.

V usage is TRBV29-1 and J usage is TRBJ2-7; 7 positions agree with TRBD2. Trimming at V came to 4 bases and at J to 5 bases, leaving 11 bases not matched to a gene. This CDR3 spans 14 amino acids. Per germline, CDR1 SQVTM and CDR2 ANQGSEA. The CDR3 coding sequence is TGCAGCGTTGGGTTCGGGGGAGGGCCTGACGAGCAGTACTTC. Translation gives CSVGFGGGPDEQYF.

The V call is TRBV15, the J call TRBJ1-3; D unresolved. V lost 0 bases, J lost 0 bases, and 12 bases lay in between. CDR3 length: 17 amino acids. Germline V lookup: CDR1 LNHNV, CDR2 YYDKDF (reference sequence). The CDR3 protein is CATSRDYALSSGNTIYF. Written as DNA, the CDR3 is TGTGCCACCAGCAGAGATTATGCACTCAGCTCTGGAAACACCATATATTTT.

This chain joins TRBV30 and TRBJ1-3; D is unclear. The V gene lost 1 base and the J gene lost 4 bases, with 8 bases spanning the gap. Per the germline V gene, CDR1 is GTSNPN and CDR2 is SVGIG (reference sequence). The CDR3 loop spans 13 amino acids. This CDR3 reads CAWSGSRGNTIYF. The CDR3 DNA reads as TGTGCCTGGAGTGGGTCAAGGGGAAACACCATATATTTT.

The chain has TRBV7-2 and TRBJ2-1; no definite D call. The V and J ends lost 4 bases and 7 bases respectively, with 14 bases between them. From germline, CDR1 is SGHTA and CDR2 FQGNSA. The CDR3 has 14 residues. This CDR3 is CASSSPSLRNEQFF. The CDR3 DNA sequence: TGTGCCAGCAGCTCGCCCTCACTTAGGAATGAGCAGTTCTTC.

V is TRBV30 and J is TRBJ1-1, with D uncertain. Germline V CDR1 and CDR2: GTSNPN, SVGIG (reference sequence). Between the trimmed V and J ends, which lost 2 bases and 7 bases, there was a span of 11 bases. The length of the CDR3 is 12 residues. CDR3 amino acids: CAWSMIRGEAFF. DNA for the CDR3: TGTGCCTGGAGTATGATTCGGGGTGAAGCTTTCTTT.

The V call is TRBV5-5, the J call TRBJ2-7; D perhaps matches TRBD1 (5 bases). The V gene's germline CDR1 is SGHKS and CDR2 YYEKEE (reference sequence). CDR3 size: 15 residues. Deletions cut 1 base from V and 3 bases from J, with 14 bases between. CDR3 bases: TGTGCCAGCAGCTTGAGCCAGGGAAGCTTCTACGAGCAGTACTTC. Encoded protein: CASSLSQGSFYEQYF.

The chain links TRBV10-2 to TRBJ1-5; no clear D gene. The CDR3 extends over 13 amino acids. The germline V gene encodes CDR1 WSHSY and CDR2 SAAADI. V was pared by 4 bases and J by 4 bases, with 8 bases between. The CDR3 here is CASSVQPNQPQHF. CDR3 coding DNA: TGCGCCAGCAGTGTGCAGCCTAATCAGCCCCAGCATTTT.

The chain carries TRBV15 and TRBJ2-7, with 9 bases identical to TRBD1. The ends lost 4 bases at V and 2 bases at J; junction bases unmatched: 3. Germline V CDR1 and CDR2: LNHNV, YYDKDF (reference sequence). The CDR3 has 14 residues. The CDR3 coding sequence is TGTGCCACCAGCACCTGGACAGGGGCCTACGAGCAGTACTTC. This encodes CATSTWTGAYEQYF.

The chain carries TRBV19 and TRBJ2-7; D possibly corresponds to TRBD2 (6 bases). From germline, CDR1 is LNHDA and CDR2 SQIVND (reference sequence). CDR3 length: 13 residues. The V and J ends lost 6 bases and 2 bases respectively, with 11 bases between them. The CDR3 DNA follows: TGTGCCAGTAGCCCACGGGGGACCTACGAGCAGTACTTC. It yields the protein CASSPRGTYEQYF. Full variable domain (rest looked up from reference TRBV19 and TRBJ2-7): DGGITQSPKYLFRKEGQNVTLSCEQNLNHDAMYWYRQDPGQGLRLIYYSQIVNDFQKGDIAEGYSVSREKKESFPLTVTSAQKNPTAFYLCASSPRGTYEQYFGPGTRLTVT.

This chain connects TRBV7-6 to TRBJ2-3; 8 bases agree with TRBD1. CDR3 size: 15 residues. V lost 3 bases, J lost 4 bases, and 6 bases stayed unmatched. Germline CDR1 is SGHVS and CDR2 is FNYEAQ. CDR3 residues: CASSLLGQGADTQYF. CDR3 sequence (DNA): TGTGCCAGCAGCTTGCTAGGACAGGGTGCAGATACGCAGTATTTT.

On this clone itself: Other DNA sequences in this sample translate to the same CDR3. The genes are TRBV11-2 and TRBJ2-7; a weak D match, TRBD2 (6 bases). The CDR3 consists of 14 residues. V was shortened by 0 bases and J by 4 bases, with 10 bases between the two germline ends. Germline lookup yields CDR1 SGHAT and CDR2 FQNNGV. CDR3 in amino acids: CASSLDPGGYEQYF. CDR3 coding DNA: TGTGCCAGCAGCTTAGACCCCGGGGGATACGAGCAGTACTTC. The whole variable domain, filled in from reference TRBV11-2 and TRBJ2-7, reads EAGVAQSPRYKIIEKRQSVAFWCNPISGHATLYWYQQILGQGPKLLIQFQNNGVVDDSQLPKDRFSAERLKGVDSTLKIQPAKLEDSAVYLCASSLDPGGYEQYFGPGTRLTVT.

The chain uses TRBV6-6 and TRBJ2-1, with TRBD1 matching 7 bases. With V trimmed by 5 bases and J by 1 base, 8 bases remained unmatched. The CDR3 is 16 residues long. In germline, CDR1 is MNHNY, CDR2 SVGAGI (reference sequence). The CDR3 sequence is CASSHPQGKSYNEQFF. For the CDR3, the DNA is TGTGCCAGCAGTCACCCACAGGGGAAGTCCTACAATGAGCAGTTCTTC.

This rearrangement joins TRBV19 to TRBJ2-7; 10 bases agree with TRBD1. Per the germline V gene, CDR1 is LNHDA and CDR2 is SQIVND (reference sequence). Trimming cost V 3 bases and J 8 bases; bases outside gene matches: 7. The CDR3 loop spans 14 amino acids. The CDR3 DNA is TGTGCCAGTAGTATCGGACAGGGGGGACAAAAGCAGTACTTC. Translated: CASSIGQGGQKQYF.